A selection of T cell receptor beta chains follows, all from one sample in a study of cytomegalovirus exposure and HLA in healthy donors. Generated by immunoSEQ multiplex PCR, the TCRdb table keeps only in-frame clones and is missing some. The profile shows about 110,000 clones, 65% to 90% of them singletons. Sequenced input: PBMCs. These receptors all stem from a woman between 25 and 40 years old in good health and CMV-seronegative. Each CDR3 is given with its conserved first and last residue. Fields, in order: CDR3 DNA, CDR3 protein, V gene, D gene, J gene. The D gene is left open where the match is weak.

TGTGCCAGCAGCCTAAACGATGACTCCTTTCAGTTCTACGAGCAGTACTTC CASSLNDDSFQFYEQYF TRBV11-2 NA TRBJ2-7
TGTGCCAGCAGTTTATCCGTAACAGGGGGCGAGCAGTACTTC CASSLSVTGGEQYF TRBV27 TRBD1 TRBJ2-7
TGTGCCAGCAGCTGGTCGGGGTCCAAGGGCACGGCCGGGGAGCTGTTTTTT CASSWSGSKGTAGELFF TRBV7-9 NA TRBJ2-2
TGCGCCAGCAGCCAATCGACAGGGAACGCTGAAGCTTTCTTT CASSQSTGNAEAFF TRBV4-1 TRBD1 TRBJ1-1
TGCGCCAGCCTTGAAGCGATAGGCGGGGGCGCGGCTGAAGCTTTCTTT CASLEAIGGGAAEAFF TRBV10-2 NA TRBJ1-1
TGTGCCAGTAAGACTAGCGGGAGCTCCTACGAGCAGTACTTC CASKTSGSSYEQYF TRBV19 TRBD2 TRBJ2-7
TGCGCCAGCAGCTTGGTGGGGGGGACGACCAACACTGAAGCTTTCTTT CASSLVGGTTNTEAFF TRBV5-1 NA TRBJ1-1
TGTGCCAGTAGCCACAGGGGGGGAGGCTACGAGCAGTACTTC CASSHRGGGYEQYF TRBV19 NA TRBJ2-7
TGCGCCAGCAGCTTGAGAACTAGTTCCCCAGATACGCAGTATTTT CASSLRTSSPDTQYF TRBV5-1 NA TRBJ2-3
TGTGCCAGCAGTTTAACAACAGGGGGAAGCACAGATACGCAGTATTTT CASSLTTGGSTDTQYF TRBV27 TRBD1 TRBJ2-3
TGTGCCAGCAGCCGAGTCCCGGCGGGACAGTATAATTCACCCCTCCACTTT CASSRVPAGQYNSPLHF TRBV4-2 TRBD1 TRBJ1-6
TGTGCCAGCAGTGGTGCCAGCTCCTACGAGCAGTACTTC CASSGASSYEQYF TRBV2 NA TRBJ2-7
TGTGCCATCAGTGGGGAGCGGTACGGGGAGACCCAGTACTTC CAISGERYGETQYF TRBV10-3 NA TRBJ2-5
TGTGCCAGCAGCTTGCTCCTCCCGCGAGAGCAGTACTTC CASSLLLPREQYF TRBV5-5 NA TRBJ2-7
TGTGCCAGCAGCTTAGGAGTAGGGGGAGAGACTGAAGCTTTCTTT CASSLGVGGETEAFF TRBV7-8 NA TRBJ1-1
TGCAGCGTTGGCGGGGTGGGAAGCACTGAAGCTTTCTTT CSVGGVGSTEAFF TRBV29-1 NA TRBJ1-1
TGTGCCAGCAGTGAAATATTAGCGGGAGGGCAGTACTTC CASSEILAGGQYF TRBV6-1 TRBD2 TRBJ2-7
TGTGCCAGTAGTGTGGGGGGACTAGCGCATCCCTACGAGCAGTACTTC CASSVGGLAHPYEQYF TRBV19 TRBD2 TRBJ2-7
TGTGCCAGCAGGTCCGGGGGCAATCAGCCCCAGCATTTT CASRSGGNQPQHF TRBV7-9 NA TRBJ1-5
TGTGCCAGCAGTTACGTCTCCGGGACTAGGGGAAATGAGCAGTTCTTC CASSYVSGTRGNEQFF TRBV6-5 TRBD2 TRBJ2-1
TGCAGCGTTGAGCAGGGTGGGGGCACAGATACGCAGTATTTT CSVEQGGGTDTQYF TRBV29-1 NA TRBJ2-3
TGCGCCAGTAGCTACCGCGGACAGGGTAGCGGAGAGGCTTTCTTT CASSYRGQGSGEAFF TRBV19 TRBD1 TRBJ1-1